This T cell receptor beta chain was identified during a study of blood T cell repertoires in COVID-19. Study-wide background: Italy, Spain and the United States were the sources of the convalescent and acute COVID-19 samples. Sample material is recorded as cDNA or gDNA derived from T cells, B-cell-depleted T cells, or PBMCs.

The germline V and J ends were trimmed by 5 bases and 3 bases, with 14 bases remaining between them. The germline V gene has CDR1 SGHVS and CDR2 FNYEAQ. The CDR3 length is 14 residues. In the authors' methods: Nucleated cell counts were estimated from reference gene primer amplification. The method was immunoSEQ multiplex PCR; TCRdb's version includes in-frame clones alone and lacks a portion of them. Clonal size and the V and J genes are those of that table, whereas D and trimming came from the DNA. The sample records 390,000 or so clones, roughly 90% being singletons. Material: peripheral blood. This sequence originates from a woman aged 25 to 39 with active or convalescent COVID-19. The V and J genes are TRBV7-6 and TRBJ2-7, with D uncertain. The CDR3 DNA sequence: TGTGCCAGCAGCCAACTTGAGGCGGACTACGAGCAGTACTTC. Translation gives CASSQLEADYEQYF.